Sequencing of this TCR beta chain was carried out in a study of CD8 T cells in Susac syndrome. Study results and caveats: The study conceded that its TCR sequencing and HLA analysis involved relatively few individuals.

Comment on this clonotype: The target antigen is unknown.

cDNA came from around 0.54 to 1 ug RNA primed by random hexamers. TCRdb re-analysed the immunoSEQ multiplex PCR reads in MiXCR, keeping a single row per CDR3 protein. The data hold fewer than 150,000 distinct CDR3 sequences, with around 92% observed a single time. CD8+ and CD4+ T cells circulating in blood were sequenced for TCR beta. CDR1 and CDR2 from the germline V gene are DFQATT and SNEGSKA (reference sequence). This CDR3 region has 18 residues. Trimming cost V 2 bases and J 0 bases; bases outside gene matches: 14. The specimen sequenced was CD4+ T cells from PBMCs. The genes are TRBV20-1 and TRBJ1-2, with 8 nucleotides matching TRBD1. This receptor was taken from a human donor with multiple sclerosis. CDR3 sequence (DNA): TGCAGTGCTAGATCCCTCGGACAGGGCCTACCCTCTAACTATGGCTACACCTTC. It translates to CSARSLGQGLPSNYGYTF.